This TCR beta chain is from a study of metastatic and nonmetastatic thyroid tumors. Study-level background: Blood and tumor or nodule tissue repertoires from malignant and benign thyroid patients were compared. General study results and limits: Benign nodules reportedly had significantly lower TCR beta diversity than malignant thyroid tumors in blood and tumor.

Thyroid surgery was performed in patients who had received no treatment beforehand. The CDR3 is made up of 16 amino acids. With V trimmed by 4 bases and J by 6 bases, 10 bases remained unmatched. The germline V gene has CDR1 MNHEY and CDR2 SVGAGI. As regards this clone: The antigen is unknown.

In the authors' methods: Construction of a distant-metastasis classifier for papillary thyroid cancer relied on CDR3 differences across clinicopathological groups. Using MiXCR, TCRdb reanalyzed the PCR reads. In this record, the V and J calls reflect TCRdb's handling and not the investigators' own analysis. In the table there are approximately 15,000 clones, 20% to 25% of which are singletons. The clonotype comes from a female donor with papillary thyroid cancer or a benign thyroid nodule (not recorded which). Some clones in this sample may be carry-over from other donors' samples. V is TRBV6-5 and J is TRBJ2-2, with TRBD2 matching over 8 bases. The sequencing sample was made of adjacent normal tissue. CDR3 in amino acids: CASSSLGGGPSGELFF. The CDR3 DNA sequence: TGTGCCAGCAGTTCCCTTGGCGGGGGGCCTTCCGGGGAGCTGTTTTTT.